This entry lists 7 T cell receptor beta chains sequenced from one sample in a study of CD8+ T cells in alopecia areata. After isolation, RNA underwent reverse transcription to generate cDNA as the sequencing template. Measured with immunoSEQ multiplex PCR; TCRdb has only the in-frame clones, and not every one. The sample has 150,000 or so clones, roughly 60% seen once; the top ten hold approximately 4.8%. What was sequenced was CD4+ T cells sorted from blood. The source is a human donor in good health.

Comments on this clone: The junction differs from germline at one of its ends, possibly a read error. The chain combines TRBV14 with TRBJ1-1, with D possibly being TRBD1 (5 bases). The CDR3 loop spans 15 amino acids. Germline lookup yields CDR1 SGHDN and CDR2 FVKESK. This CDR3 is CASSPGTDSNAEAFF. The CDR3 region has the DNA TGTGCCAGCAGCCCAGGGACGGACTCGAACGCTGAAGCTTTCTTT. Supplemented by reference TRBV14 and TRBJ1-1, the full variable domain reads EAGVTQFPSHSVIEKGQTVTLRCDPISGHDNLYWYRRVMGKEIKFLLHFVKESKQDESGMPNNRFLAERTGGTYSTLKVQPAELEDSGVYFCASSPGTDSNAEAFFGQGTRLTVV.

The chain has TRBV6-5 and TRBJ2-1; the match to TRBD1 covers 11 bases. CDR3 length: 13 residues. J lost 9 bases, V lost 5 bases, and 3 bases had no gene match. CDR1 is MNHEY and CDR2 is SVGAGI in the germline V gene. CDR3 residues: CASSRTGGGEQFF. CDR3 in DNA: TGTGCCAGCAGTCGGACAGGGGGCGGTGAGCAGTTCTTC.

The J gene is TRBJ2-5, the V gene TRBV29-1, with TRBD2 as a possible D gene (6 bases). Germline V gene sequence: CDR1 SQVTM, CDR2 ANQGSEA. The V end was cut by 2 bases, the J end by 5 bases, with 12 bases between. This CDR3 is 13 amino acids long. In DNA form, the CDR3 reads TGCAGCGTTGAATACGGCGGGGTGGAGACCCAGTACTTC. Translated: CSVEYGGVETQYF.

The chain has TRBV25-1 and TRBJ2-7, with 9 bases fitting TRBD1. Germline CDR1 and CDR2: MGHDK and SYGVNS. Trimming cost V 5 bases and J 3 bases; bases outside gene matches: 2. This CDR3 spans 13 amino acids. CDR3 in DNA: TGTGCCAGCAGTTCGGGACAGGGCTACGAGCAGTACTTC. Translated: CASSSGQGYEQYF.

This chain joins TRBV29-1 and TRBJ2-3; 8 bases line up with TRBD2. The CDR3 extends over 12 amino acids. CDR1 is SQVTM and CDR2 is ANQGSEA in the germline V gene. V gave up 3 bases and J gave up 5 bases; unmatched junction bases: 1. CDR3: CSVDAGGDTQYF. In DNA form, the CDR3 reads TGCAGCGTTGACGCGGGAGGAGATACGCAGTATTTT.

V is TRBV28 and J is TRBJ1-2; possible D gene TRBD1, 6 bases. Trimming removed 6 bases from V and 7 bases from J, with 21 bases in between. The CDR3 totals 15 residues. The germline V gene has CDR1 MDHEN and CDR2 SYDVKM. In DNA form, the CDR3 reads TGTGCCAGCAGCCGGACAGACAGGCCGGGAGGTGGCTACACCTTC. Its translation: CASSRTDRPGGGYTF.

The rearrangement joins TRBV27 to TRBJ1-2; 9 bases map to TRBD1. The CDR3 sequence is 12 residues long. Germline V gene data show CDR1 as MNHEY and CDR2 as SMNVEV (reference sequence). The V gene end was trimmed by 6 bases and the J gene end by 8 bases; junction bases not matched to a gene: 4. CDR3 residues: CASRGQGRGYTF. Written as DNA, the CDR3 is TGTGCCAGCAGAGGACAGGGGAGAGGCTACACCTTC.